The 29 T cell receptor beta chains below come from one sample, sequenced in a study of blood T cell repertoires in COVID-19. Using immunoSEQ multiplex PCR, the repertoire was profiled, and TCRdb retains in-frame clones only, with some absent. Among some 250,000 clones listed, around three quarters were seen once. Material: peripheral blood. The receptors shown here come from a woman over 75 with acute or convalescent COVID-19.

The chain uses TRBV7-2 and TRBJ2-4; possibly TRBD2 for D (5 bases). Per germline, CDR1 SGHTA and CDR2 FQGNSA. The CDR3 consists of 16 residues. The germline V and J ends were trimmed by 3 bases and 5 bases, with 17 bases remaining between them. The CDR3 nucleotides read TGTGCCAGCAGCTTGGCTCCGACGAGCGGACAAAACATTCAGTACTTC. It translates to CASSLAPTSGQNIQYF.

This clone was picked up a small number of times. This chain joins TRBV4-3 and TRBJ1-2, with D unclear. Trimming left V 4 bases short and J 5 bases short, with 11 bases between. The CDR3 is 13 amino acids. CDR1 LGHNA and CDR2 YSLEER come from the germline V gene. The CDR3 nucleotides are TGCGCCAGCAGCCTTACCCCGGGGTATGGCTACACCTTC. Amino acid sequence: CASSLTPGYGYTF.

A single count supports this clone. The V and J genes are TRBV5-1 and TRBJ1-5; D is possibly TRBD1 (5 bases). CDR1 is SGHRS, CDR2 YFSETQ, per germline. Trimming pared 0 bases from V and 1 base from J, leaving 11 bases between. This CDR3 is 16 amino acids long. The CDR3 DNA reads as TGCGCCAGCAGCTTGGCCCCGGGGGGGAGCAATCAGCCCCAGCATTTT. It codes for CASSLAPGGSNQPQHF. The full variable domain, rest sourced from reference TRBV5-1 and TRBJ1-5, is KAGVTQTPRYLIKTRGQQVTLSCSPISGHRSVSWYQQTPGQGLQFLFEYFSETQRNKGNFPGRFSGRQFSNSRSEMNVSTLELGDSALYLCASSLAPGGSNQPQHFGDGTRLSIL.

The chain's CDR3 is CASSSGLAGDRWYEQYF. The CDR3 nucleotides are TGTGCCAGCAGTTCCGGACTAGCGGGAGATCGGTGGTACGAGCAGTACTTC. The chain links TRBV6-2 or TRBV6-3 to TRBJ2-7; TRBD2 agrees at 13 bases. J gave up 4 bases and V 4 bases, and 10 bases lay outside the gene matches. The CDR3 runs to 17 residues. The germline V gene has CDR1 MNHEY and CDR2 SVGEGT.

The chain couples TRBV5-1 to TRBJ2-7, with TRBD1 identical over 7 bases. V lost 4 bases to trimming and J lost 3 bases; unmatched junction nucleotides: 7. This CDR3 has 14 residues. The germline V gene encodes CDR1 SGHRS and CDR2 YFSETQ. The CDR3 loop reads CASSVGQWGYEQYF. CDR3 DNA: TGCGCCAGCAGCGTGGGACAGTGGGGCTACGAGCAGTACTTC.

This clone has a handful of counts. The chain recombines TRBV3-1 (or the pseudogene TRBV3-2) with TRBJ1-5, with 8 bases fitting TRBD1. Germline trimming cut 3 bases from V and 3 bases from J; bases unmatched to any gene: 4. Germline loops: CDR1 LGHDT, CDR2 YNNKEL (reference sequence). The CDR3 has 15 residues. CDR3: CASSQGQGANQPQHF. In DNA form, the CDR3 reads TGTGCCAGCAGCCAGGGGCAGGGGGCCAATCAGCCCCAGCATTTT.

The chain combines TRBV9 with TRBJ1-1; 10 bases are shared with TRBD1. Losses at the gene ends were 3 bases for V and 0 bases for J; bases not matched to a gene: 8. Germline loops: CDR1 SGDLS, CDR2 YYNGEE. The CDR3 is 17 amino acids. The CDR3 is CASSAGTGDHLNTEAFF. CDR3 in DNA: TGTGCCAGCAGCGCCGGGACAGGGGACCATTTGAACACTGAAGCTTTCTTT.

CDR3 in DNA: TGTGCCAGCAGTTACGGGCATCAGCCCCAGCATTTT. This codes for CASSYGHQPQHF. The chain employs TRBV6-2 or TRBV6-3 and TRBJ1-5; D unclear. Germline V lookup: CDR1 MNHEY, CDR2 SVGEGT. V was trimmed by 2 bases and J by 5 bases, leaving 4 bases between them. CDR3 length: 12 residues.

The rearrangement links TRBV5-6 to TRBJ2-1, with D possibly being TRBD1 (6 bases). Germline V gives CDR1 SGHDT, CDR2 YYEEEE. This CDR3 spans 13 amino acids. Trimming pared 6 bases from V and 6 bases from J, leaving 13 bases between. The CDR3 DNA sequence: TGTGCCAGCATCAGGACGACAGGCAATGAGCAGTTCTTC. It is translated as CASIRTTGNEQFF.

The chain employs TRBV27 and TRBJ2-7; no firm D call. V was cut by 5 bases and J by 3 bases, with 14 bases left in between. The CDR3 totals 14 residues. Looked up from germline, CDR1 is MNHEY and CDR2 is SMNVEV (reference sequence). CDR3 in amino acids: CASSLGGGYYEQYF. The CDR3 nucleotides are TGTGCCAGCAGTCTCGGTGGCGGATACTACGAGCAGTACTTC.

This sequence joins TRBV18 and TRBJ2-7, with TRBD1 identical over 9 bases. CDR3 length equals 15 residues. Germline CDR1 is KGHSH and CDR2 is LQKENI. The ends lost 3 bases at V and 7 bases at J; junction bases unmatched: 10. CDR3 nucleotide sequence: TGTGCCAGCTCACCTGCTTCGGGACAGGGAATGGAGCAGTACTTC. This codes for CASSPASGQGMEQYF.

The chain couples TRBV19 to TRBJ1-4, with a possible D match to TRBD1 (5 bases). V lost 7 bases to trimming and J lost 8 bases, with 17 bases between them. Germline V gene sequence: CDR1 LNHDA, CDR2 SQIVND (reference sequence). CDR3 length equals 14 residues. Written as DNA, the CDR3 is TGTGCCAGTACCGACTCTGGGGGGGAGGAAAAACTGTTTTTT. Translated: CASTDSGGEEKLFF.

This clone was counted a few times. V and J are TRBV7-2 and TRBJ2-3; D is undetermined. This CDR3 comprises 15 residues. Germline loops: CDR1 SGHTA, CDR2 FQGNSA. Trimming removed 3 bases from V and 7 bases from J, with 17 bases in between. The CDR3 spells CASSFLNIVSYTQYF. The CDR3 DNA reads as TGTGCCAGCAGCTTTCTAAATATCGTATCATATACGCAGTATTTT.

The chain joins TRBV21-1 to TRBJ1-1; TRBD1, as called in the table, went unchecked against the DNA. TRBV21-1 is a pseudogene locus. The CDR3 runs 16 residues. The CDR3: CASSSASGQVDTEAFF. The CDR3 coding sequence is TGTGCCAGCAGCAGCGCATCGGGACAGGTAGATACTGAAGCTTTCTTT.

The genes are TRBV6-6 and TRBJ2-5, with D tentatively TRBD2 (5 bases). This CDR3 comprises 13 residues. V lost 5 bases and J lost 2, with 9 bases in between. Germline CDR1 is MNHNY and CDR2 is SVGAGI (reference sequence). The CDR3 sequence is CASSSREQETQYF. DNA of the CDR3: TGTGCCAGCAGTAGCCGGGAACAAGAGACCCAGTACTTC.

The chain recombines TRBV6-5 with TRBJ1-3; possible D gene TRBD1, 6 bases. The CDR3 is made up of 16 amino acids. The V gene's germline CDR1 is MNHEY and CDR2 SVGAGI. Trimming shortened V by 0 bases and J by 0 bases, and 9 bases separated the two germline ends. CDR3 region: CASSYSQGSSGNTIYF. As DNA, the CDR3 is TGTGCCAGCAGTTACTCTCAGGGGAGCTCTGGAAACACCATATATTTT.

The chain carries TRBV3-1 (or the pseudogene TRBV3-2) and TRBJ2-5, with TRBD2 matching over 7 bases. J was trimmed by 5 bases and V by 2 bases; bases with no gene match: 8. The CDR3 has 15 amino acids. The germline gives CDR1 LGHDT, CDR2 YNNKEL (reference sequence). The CDR3 loop is CASSQWASGEETQYF. CDR3 DNA: TGTGCCAGCAGCCAATGGGCTAGCGGAGAGGAGACCCAGTACTTC.

V gene TRBV19 combines with J gene TRBJ1-2; TRBD1 matches at 9 bases. CDR3 length: 17 residues. Germline CDR1 LNHDA, CDR2 SQIVND (reference sequence). Losses at the gene ends were 3 bases for V and 5 bases for J; bases not matched to a gene: 13. The CDR3 bases are TGTGCCAGTAGTATGGAGACCCTCGGGACAGGGCAGTATGGCTACACCTTC. Amino acids: CASSMETLGTGQYGYTF.

The rearrangement uses TRBV5-1 and TRBJ2-3; TRBD1 agrees at 7 bases. J was trimmed by 8 bases and V by 0 bases; bases with no gene match: 9. CDR1 is SGHRS and CDR2 is YFSETQ in the germline V gene. The CDR3 length is 15 residues. CDR3 amino acids: CASSLASGGFGTQYF. The CDR3 bases are TGCGCCAGCAGCTTGGCATCAGGGGGATTTGGTACGCAGTATTTT. The complete variable domain, with remaining parts taken from reference TRBV5-1 and TRBJ2-3, reads KAGVTQTPRYLIKTRGQQVTLSCSPISGHRSVSWYQQTPGQGLQFLFEYFSETQRNKGNFPGRFSGRQFSNSRSEMNVSTLELGDSALYLCASSLASGGFGTQYFGPGTRLTVL.

The rearrangement joins TRBV7-6 to TRBJ2-3; a weak D match, TRBD1 (5 bases). The CDR3 is 16 amino acids. Between the trimmed V and J ends, which lost 3 bases and 0 bases, there was a span of 13 bases. Germline assignment: CDR1 SGHVS and CDR2 FNYEAQ. The CDR3, as DNA: TGTGCCAGCAGCTTGGGGCGCAGAACTAGCACAGATACGCAGTATTTT. This translates into CASSLGRRTSTDTQYF.

CDR3 nucleotide sequence: TGTGCCAGCAGTCAATCCCGGAGCTCCTACAATGAGCAGTTCTTC. As protein: CASSQSRSSYNEQFF. This chain links TRBV9 with TRBJ2-1; the D is unclear. CDR1 is SGDLS, CDR2 YYNGEE, per germline. The CDR3 has 15 amino acids. Trimming took 5 bases from V and 0 from J, leaving 12 bases between them.

The chain is built from TRBV19 and TRBJ2-5; tentative D call: TRBD1 (6 bases). The V gene's germline CDR1 is LNHDA and CDR2 SQIVND (reference sequence). Trimming removed 2 bases at V and 7 bases at J, with 11 bases between. The CDR3 consists of 13 residues. CDR3 in amino acids: CASSISGAGTQYF. CDR3 nucleotide sequence: TGTGCCAGTAGTATATCAGGGGCTGGGACCCAGTACTTC.

The chain employs TRBV6-5 and TRBJ1-2, with 9 bases identical to TRBD1. CDR1 is MNHEY and CDR2 is SVGAGI in the germline V gene. The junction had 9 bases not matched to a gene; V was cut back by 5 bases and J by 8 bases. The CDR3 loop spans 14 amino acids. The CDR3 DNA reads TGTGCCAGCAGTACCCGGGACAGGGCTCACGGCTACACCTTC. Encoded protein: CASSTRDRAHGYTF.

The J gene is TRBJ2-7, the V gene TRBV11-2; 9 bases are shared with TRBD1. The CDR3 spans 17 residues. Germline assignment: CDR1 SGHAT and CDR2 FQNNGV. Germline trimming cut 4 bases from V and 4 bases from J; bases unmatched to any gene: 14. The CDR3 sequence is CASSSVLHRGLSYEQYF. The CDR3 bases are TGTGCCAGCAGCTCCGTGCTACACAGGGGGCTGAGTTACGAGCAGTACTTC.

V is TRBV6-5 and J is TRBJ1-1; D may be TRBD1 (5 bases). CDR3 length: 14 amino acids. Germline-derived CDR1 and CDR2 are MNHEY and SVGAGI. V lost 8 bases to trimming and J lost 1 base, with 14 bases between them. The CDR3 reads CASVFDSPNTEAFF. The CDR3 bases are TGTGCCAGCGTATTTGACAGCCCGAACACTGAAGCTTTCTTT.

The gene calls are TRBV4-1 and TRBJ2-5, with D hard to call. CDR1 and CDR2 from the germline V gene are MGHRA and YSYEKL. The CDR3 runs 15 residues. The V end lost 4 bases, the J end lost 1 base, and 13 bases lay between the germline ends. The CDR3 here is CASSPSPGFQETQYF. The CDR3 nucleotides are TGCGCCAGCAGCCCCTCCCCCGGGTTCCAAGAGACCCAGTACTTC.

The rearrangement uses TRBV10-3 and TRBJ1-2; TRBD1 is a possible D gene (6 bases). The CDR3 is 14 residues long. CDR1 ENHRY and CDR2 SYGVKD come from the germline V gene. The CDR3 is CASKPAGAFYGYTF. The DNA for the CDR3 is TGTGCTTCCAAACCGGCGGGGGCATTTTATGGCTACACCTTC.

This clone came up a few times. This sequence joins TRBV4-3 and TRBJ1-6; D unresolved. The V and J ends lost 0 bases and 9 bases respectively, with 12 bases between them. Germline-derived CDR1 and CDR2 are LGHNA and YSLEER. CDR3 length: 15 residues. As DNA, the CDR3 is TGCGCCAGCAGCCAAGACGGCGGGGTAGGTTCACCCCTCCACTTT. Residues: CASSQDGGVGSPLHF.

The J gene is TRBJ1-1, the V gene TRBV28; 8 positions match TRBD1. V shed 8 bases, J shed 6 bases, and the junction held 14 bases outside the gene matches. Germline V gives CDR1 MDHEN, CDR2 SYDVKM. There are 15 residues in the CDR3. The CDR3 coding sequence is TGTGCCAGCTCCTCTCACGGACAGGGTAACTCTGAAGCTTTCTTT. Amino acids: CASSSHGQGNSEAFF.